These T cell receptor beta chains were read from a single sample in a study of CD8+ T cells in alopecia areata. Clones were read by immunoSEQ multiplex PCR, and TCRdb kept only the in-frame ones, dropping some. Here the sample spans some 130,000 clones, approximately 49% being singletons. The sequences come from CD8+ T cells sorted from blood, collected at week 0. The receptors were sampled from a human donor with alopecia areata. CDR3s include the opening cysteine and the closing phenylalanine or tryptophan. The D gene is left open where the match is weak. Only some rows state a clone size, as once, few, many or a class for expanded clones.

TRBJ2-1 | TRBV29-1 | few | NA | TGCGCAACGGGGATCCTCAGCAATGAGCAGTTCTTC | CATGILSNEQFF
TRBJ2-4 | TRBV29-1 | NA | NA | TGCAGCGTTGAAGTCCTAGCCAAAAACATTCAGTACTTC | CSVEVLAKNIQYF
TRBJ2-5 | TRBV27 | NA | NA | TGTGCCAGCAGTAAGGGGGGCTTTCAAGAGACCCAGTACTTC | CASSKGGFQETQYF
TRBJ1-1 | TRBV6-1 | few | NA | TGTGCCAGCACCTCTGGGAGCACTGAAGCTTTCTTT | CASTSGSTEAFF
TRBJ1-1 | TRBV7-3 | NA | NA | TGTGCCAGCAGCTTAAATGTAAACACTGAAGCTTTCTTT | CASSLNVNTEAFF
TRBJ1-5 | TRBV2 | NA | TRBD1 | TGTGCCAGCAGTCCAGGGGACAGGGGGCTTCAGCCCCAGCATTTT | CASSPGDRGLQPQHF
TRBJ2-7 | TRBV2 | NA | NA | TGTGCCAGCAGTCGGACCGAGCAGTACTTC | CASSRTEQYF
TRBJ2-1 | TRBV21-1 | NA | NA | TGTGCCAGCAAACCGGGTTACTCCTACAATGAGCAGTTCTTC | CASKPGYSYNEQFF
TRBJ1-1 | TRBV5-6 | NA | NA | TGTGCCAGCAGCCGGGACGGATTTGAAGCTTTCTTT | CASSRDGFEAFF
TRBJ2-7 | TRBV5-1 | NA | NA | TGCGCCAGCAGACTAGACACATCCTACGAGCAGTACTTC | CASRLDTSYEQYF
TRBJ2-7 | TRBV7-6 | NA | TRBD2 | TGTGCCAGCAGCTCCAGCGGGAGCTACGAGCAGTACTTC | CASSSSGSYEQYF
TRBJ2-3 | TRBV11-2 | once | NA | TGTGCCAGCAGCTTAGTAGGTTCTGCGGATACGCAGTATTTT | CASSLVGSADTQYF
TRBJ1-2 | TRBV29-1 | NA | TRBD1 | TGCAGCGTTGAAGGGGGACAGCCTGGGAACTATGGCTACACCTTC | CSVEGGQPGNYGYTF
TRBJ2-4 | TRBV19 | few | NA | TGTGCCAGTAACCCCGACAGCGAAAACATTCAGTACTTC | CASNPDSENIQYF
TRBJ2-7 | TRBV25-1 | NA | NA | TGTGCCAGCTCAGCGGGCCACAACTACGAGCAGTACTTC | CASSAGHNYEQYF
TRBJ2-1 | TRBV13 | NA | TRBD2 | TGTGCCAGCAGCTCCCCTAGCGGGGGGTACAATGAGCAGTTCTTC | CASSSPSGGYNEQFF
TRBJ1-1 | TRBV27 | NA | NA | TGTGCCAGCAGTGAACAGGGATACACTGAAGCTTTCTTT | CASSEQGYTEAFF
TRBJ1-1 | TRBV30 | few | NA | TGTGCCTGGAGTGTACCGACAGCCAGGGCTTCTGAAGCTTTCTTT | CAWSVPTARASEAFF
TRBJ2-3 | TRBV2 | NA | TRBD2 | TGTGCCAGCAGTCAAAGCGGGGGGGCCGGAGATACGCAGTATTTT | CASSQSGGAGDTQYF
TRBJ2-3 | TRBV25-1 | NA | NA | TGTGCCAGCACCCCCCGGGACAGCACAGATACGCAGTATTTT | CASTPRDSTDTQYF
TRBJ2-1 | TRBV5-1 | NA | TRBD2 | TGCGCCAGCAGCTTCTTACTTAGCGGGGGACAGTTCTTC | CASSFLLSGGQFF
TRBJ2-1 | TRBV25-1 | few | NA | TGTGCCAGCAGTGAATACAATGAGCAGTTCTTC | CASSEYNEQFF